This paragraph covers one T cell receptor beta chain sequence. The sample is drawn from a study of blood T cell repertoires in COVID-19. Overall study: From the United States, Italy and Spain came samples of acute and convalescent COVID-19.

Sequenced by immunoSEQ multiplex PCR; TCRdb stores in-frame clones only, minus some. This sample yields 200,000 or so clones, of which 85% are seen a single time; roughly 20% belongs to the top ten. CDR3 length: 13 amino acids. The germline gives CDR1 SGHTA, CDR2 FQGNSA. Trimming cost V 3 bases and J 1 base, with 6 bases left between them. Those enrolled in Seattle joined during active infection and were followed longitudinally afterward. The origin of this receptor is a person aged 70 to 79 with COVID-19, enrolled during active disease. Sequencing used peripheral blood. The rearrangement links TRBV7-2 to TRBJ1-1; perhaps TRBD1 as D (5 bases). CDR3 bases: TGTGCCAGCAGCTTCAGGGAGAACACTGAAGCTTTCTTT. It codes for CASSFRENTEAFF. Combining the CDR3 with reference TRBV7-2 and TRBJ1-1 gives the whole variable domain GAGVSQSPSNKVTEKGKDVELRCDPISGHTALYWYRQSLGQGLEFLIYFQGNSAPDKSGLPSDRFSAERTGGSVSTLTIQRTQQEDSAVYLCASSFRENTEAFFGQGTRLTVV.